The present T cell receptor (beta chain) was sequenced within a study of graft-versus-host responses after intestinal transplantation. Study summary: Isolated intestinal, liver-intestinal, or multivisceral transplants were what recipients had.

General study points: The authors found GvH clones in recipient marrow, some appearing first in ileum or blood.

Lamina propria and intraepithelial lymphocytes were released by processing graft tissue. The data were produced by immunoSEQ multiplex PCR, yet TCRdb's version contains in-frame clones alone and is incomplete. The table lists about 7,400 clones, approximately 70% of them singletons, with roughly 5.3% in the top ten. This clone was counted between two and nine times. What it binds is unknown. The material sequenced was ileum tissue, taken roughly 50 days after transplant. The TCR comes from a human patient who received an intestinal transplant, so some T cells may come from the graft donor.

The CDR3 loop is CASSDNGRSGANVLTF. CDR3 bases: TGTGCCAGCAGCGATAACGGGAGGTCTGGGGCCAACGTCCTGACTTTC. The gene calls are TRBV5-6 and TRBJ2-6; 7 bases fit TRBD2. The CDR3 is 16 amino acids. V gave up 4 bases and J gave up 1 base; unmatched junction bases: 5. Germline V gene data show CDR1 as SGHDT and CDR2 as YYEEEE.